A selection of T cell receptor beta chains follows, all from one sample in a study of T cells in Graves' hyperthyroidism and ophthalmopathy. TCRdb analysed the multiplex PCR reads with MiXCR anew, one entry per CDR3 protein. Here the sample spans under 400,000 distinct CDR3 sequences, approximately 25% being singletons. The sample comprised blood. The receptors here all came from a man aged 45-65 years with Graves' hyperthyroidism. CDR3s include the opening cysteine and the closing phenylalanine or tryptophan. The D gene is left open where the match is weak. Where a row states a size, it is once, few, many or the class of an expanded clone; other rows omit it.

- | TRBJ2-7 | TRBV6-1 | 12 | TRBD1 | CASRQDRVEQYF | TGTGCCAGCAGACAAGACAGGGTGGAGCAGTACTTC
few | TRBJ2-5 | TRBV25-1 | 15 | TRBD1 | CASSEYGTGKETQYF | TGTGCCAGCAGTGAATACGGGACAGGGAAAGAGACCCAGTACTTC
- | TRBJ1-2 | TRBV3-1 | 13 | - | CASTPQGFGGYTF | TGTGCCAGCACTCCACAGGGATTCGGTGGCTACACCTTC
- | TRBJ1-5 | TRBV15 | 14 | TRBD1 | CATSRWTGDQPQHF | TGTGCCACCAGCCGGTGGACAGGGGATCAGCCCCAGCATTTT
many | TRBJ2-7 | TRBV29-1 | 13 | - | CSVGRSPMDEQYF | TGCAGCGTTGGAAGGTCTCCAATGGACGAGCAGTACTTC
- | TRBJ1-2 | TRBV27 | 14 | - | CASSLGGPSNGYTF | TGTGCCAGCAGTTTAGGAGGACCGAGCAATGGCTACACCTTC
many | TRBJ2-5 | TRBV24-1 | 11 | - | CATTGASTQYF | TGTGCCACCACCGGGGCGAGCACCCAGTACTTC
many | TRBJ2-1 | TRBV3-1 | 12 | - | CASSDEWYEQFF | TGTGCCAGCAGCGACGAGTGGTATGAGCAGTTCTTC
once | TRBJ2-1 | TRBV7-3 | 14 | TRBD1 | CASTWDRVYNEQFF | TGTGCCAGCACCTGGGACAGAGTATACAATGAGCAGTTCTTC
few | TRBJ1-1 | TRBV6-2/TRBV6-3 | 13 | - | CASSYRALGGAFF | TGTGCCAGCAGTTATAGGGCGCTTGGAGGAGCTTTCTTT